These 3 T cell receptor beta chains were sequenced from one sample in a study of blood T cell repertoires in COVID-19. Sequencing used immunoSEQ multiplex PCR; TCRdb keeps in-frame clones, though not all of them. The profile covers a few hundred thousand clones, with approximately 87% appearing a single time and over 2% taken by the ten largest. Sequenced material: peripheral blood. These receptors were obtained from a woman aged 50 to 60 with acute or convalescent COVID-19.

The chain has TRBV24-1 and TRBJ2-2; D is perhaps TRBD1 (6 bases). V lost 0 bases, J lost 3 bases, and 10 bases lay in between. The CDR3 sequence is 16 residues long. Germline CDR1 and CDR2: KGHDR and SFDVKD. The CDR3 sequence is CATSDLSPGDTGELFF. The CDR3, as DNA: TGTGCCACCAGTGATTTGTCGCCAGGGGACACCGGGGAGCTGTTTTTT.

This chain links TRBV5-8 with TRBJ2-2, with 11 bases matching TRBD2. Germline lookup yields CDR1 SGHTS and CDR2 YDEGEE. The CDR3 length is 15 residues. V was clipped by 10 bases and J by 7 bases; unmatched bases: 12. The CDR3 loop is CAPRPGTSGYGELFF. The CDR3 nucleotides are TGTGCCCCCCGACCCGGGACTAGCGGATACGGGGAGCTGTTTTTT.

The rearrangement links TRBV5-1 to TRBJ1-5; D remains unclear. Germline CDR1 reads SGHRS; CDR2 reads YFSETQ. This CDR3 spans 15 amino acids. The germline V and J ends were trimmed by 2 bases and 3 bases, with 12 bases remaining between them. Here the CDR3 DNA reads TGCGCCAGCAGCTTATTTGGAGAGTCCAATCAGCCCCAGCATTTT. Protein: CASSLFGESNQPQHF.